This entry lists 7 T cell receptor beta chains sequenced from one sample in a study of spatial heterogeneity in lung cancer. Time point reported: sample taken at primary tumor resection. Sequencing of whole RNA from tumor, nontumor lung or frozen PBMC involved no sorting. TCRdb re-analysed the 5' RACE reads in MiXCR, keeping a single row per CDR3 protein. The table shows over 12,000 distinct CDR3 sequences, with roughly a tenth occurring only once. The input for sequencing was PBMCs, taken at surgery. Receptors originate from a male donor with early-stage non-small cell lung cancer.

This clonotype is labeled medium-sized. The chain is built from TRBV5-1 and TRBJ2-7; 11 nucleotides agree with TRBD1. The length of the CDR3 is 14 residues. V lost 4 bases, J lost 8 bases, and 8 bases stayed unmatched. Germline V gives CDR1 SGHRS, CDR2 YFSETQ. CDR3 DNA: TGCGCCAGCAGCCCCGGGGGGGACAGGGGGAAGCAGTACTTC. This translates into CASSPGGDRGKQYF.

The V and J genes are TRBV7-2 and TRBJ2-1, with D possibly being TRBD1 or TRBD2 (5 bases each). V dropped 0 bases and J dropped 9 bases, with 18 bases sitting between them. Germline CDR1 is SGHTA and CDR2 is FQGNSA. The CDR3 consists of 16 residues. In DNA, the CDR3 is TGTGCCAGCAGCTTAGCGGGGGTGGCTAGCCTGGCTGAGCAGTTCTTC. The encoded protein is CASSLAGVASLAEQFF.

This clonotype was seen repeatedly, ten times or more. V is TRBV2 and J is TRBJ2-6, with TRBD1 identical over 9 bases. Germline loops: CDR1 SNHLY, CDR2 FYNNEI. J gave up 2 bases and V 5 bases, and 4 bases lay outside the gene matches. There are 16 residues in the CDR3. Here the CDR3 DNA reads TGTGCCAGCAGTTTAACAGGGGGCGCTGGGGCCAACGTCCTGACTTTC. Its protein product is CASSLTGGAGANVLTF. Full variable domain (missing parts from reference TRBV2 and TRBJ2-6): EPEVTQTPSHQVTQMGQEVILRCVPISNHLYFYWYRQILGQKVEFLVSFYNNEISEKSEIFDDQFSVERPDGSNFTLKIRSTKLEDSAMYFCASSLTGGAGANVLTFGAGSRLTVL.

In this sample, this clonotype turned up many times. The rearrangement uses TRBV29-1 and TRBJ1-1; D gene ambiguous. This CDR3 is built from 10 residues. Germline CDR1 is SQVTM and CDR2 is ANQGSEA. The ends were cut back, 8 bases at V and 10 bases at J, with 14 bases in the middle. CDR3 in amino acids: CSTNRAPAFF. The CDR3 nucleotides are TGCAGCACGAACCGGGCTCCAGCTTTCTTT.

This clonotype was counted ten times or more. CDR3 in amino acids: CASIDGPPKDYGYTF. CDR3 sequence (DNA): TGTGCCAGCATTGACGGCCCCCCGAAGGACTATGGCTACACCTTC. The chain joins TRBV6-2 or TRBV6-3 to TRBJ1-2; D uncertain. V lost 7 bases and J 3 bases, leaving 18 bases between the germline ends. Germline V gene data show CDR1 as MNHEY and CDR2 as SVGEGT. The CDR3 length is 15 residues.

There are many counts of this clonotype. The V and J genes are TRBV7-8 and TRBJ1-5; D is unresolved. The germline CDR1 and CDR2 sequences are SGHVS and FQNEAQ. The CDR3 runs 14 residues. The V end was cut by 3 bases, the J end by 3 bases, with 9 bases between. The DNA of the CDR3 is TGTGCCAGCAGCTTGGACGGTAACAATCAGCCCCAGCATTTT. Its protein product is CASSLDGNNQPQHF.

V gene TRBV20-1 combines with J gene TRBJ2-4; TRBD1 might be the D (5 bases). V was cut by 4 bases and J by 9 bases, with 19 bases left in between. In germline, CDR1 is DFQATT, CDR2 SNEGSKA (reference sequence). The CDR3 totals 14 residues. The CDR3 loop reads CSAIPGPRVIIQYF. The CDR3 DNA sequence: TGCAGTGCTATCCCCGGGCCCAGGGTCATCATTCAGTACTTC.